This is a list of T cell receptor beta chains from one sample in a study of T cell changes during pregnancy in multiple sclerosis. Clones were read by immunoSEQ multiplex PCR, and TCRdb kept only the in-frame ones, dropping some. The table includes approximately 49,000 clones, 88% detected once. The specimen was CD4+ T cells from peripheral blood mononuclear cells, collected in the second trimester of pregnancy. These receptors all come from a female donor with multiple sclerosis, enrolled in a pregnancy study. Each CDR3 is given with its conserved first and last residue. A D gene is named only where the DNA matches it firmly. A row's size may be missing; if present it is once, few, many or a size class.

>.|TRBV28|TRBJ1-5|TRBD1
TGTGCCAGCAGTTTATCTTGGACAGGAGGAGGGCAGCCCCAGCATTTT
CASSLSWTGGGQPQHF
>.|TRBV7-8|TRBJ1-5|TRBD1
TGTGCCAGCAGCCCACAGGGGGCCCCTAGCAATCAGCCCCAGCATTTT
CASSPQGAPSNQPQHF
>once|TRBV10-3|TRBJ2-3|TRBD2
TGTGCCATCAGTGAGAGCCCTAGCGGGGGCTCAGATACGCAGTATTTT
CAISESPSGGSDTQYF
>.|TRBV28|TRBJ1-4|.
TGTGCCAGCAGTGACAGTCAGCTTAATGAAAAACTGTTTTTT
CASSDSQLNEKLFF
>.|TRBV6-1|TRBJ2-4|.
TGTGCCAGCCTTGAATCAGGGGTGTCCAAAAACATTCAGTACTTC
CASLESGVSKNIQYF
>.|TRBV19|TRBJ2-7|TRBD1
TGTGCCAGTAGTCCACCGGGACAGGGAGTTAACGAGCAGTACTTC
CASSPPGQGVNEQYF
>.|TRBV4-1|TRBJ2-3|.
TGCGCCAGCAGCCAAGATTTCGGGTTTTCAGATACGCAGTATTTT
CASSQDFGFSDTQYF
>.|TRBV5-1|TRBJ1-1|TRBD1
TGCGCCAGCAGCCGGGACAGGGGGAACACTGAAGCTTTCTTT
CASSRDRGNTEAFF
>.|TRBV10-3|TRBJ2-5|TRBD2
TGTGCCATCGTAAGGACTAGCGGGATCCCCGGGGAGACCCAGTACTTC
CAIVRTSGIPGETQYF
>once|TRBV4-1|TRBJ2-7|TRBD1
TGCGCCAGCAGCCAAGTTACGGGACAGGCAAGCTACGAGCAGTACTTC
CASSQVTGQASYEQYF
>.|TRBV10-3|TRBJ1-4|TRBD1
TGTGCCATATCGGACAGGGGTGGAACTAATGAAAAACTGTTTTTT
CAISDRGGTNEKLFF
>.|TRBV7-9|TRBJ1-1|TRBD1
TGTGCCAGCAGCTTAGTCTTAGGGGGCGATGAAGCTTTCTTT
CASSLVLGGDEAFF
>few|TRBV19|TRBJ1-1|.
TGTGCCAGTTCCTCCCAGGGGTACACTGAAGCTTTCTTT
CASSSQGYTEAFF
>.|TRBV18|TRBJ2-2|.
TGTGCCAGCTCACCCCTAGGGGGAAACACCGGGGAGCTGTTTTTT
CASSPLGGNTGELFF
>.|TRBV7-9|TRBJ2-3|TRBD2
TGTGCCAGCAGCACACGAGCGGGAGCTAGCACAGATACGCAGTATTTT
CASSTRAGASTDTQYF
>.|TRBV2|TRBJ1-3|.
TGTGCCAGCAGTGAGAAGAGTGCACTGAGCTCTGGAAACACCATATATTTT
CASSEKSALSSGNTIYF
>.|TRBV10-3|TRBJ2-3|.
TGTGCCATCAGTCAGACTGCTAGCACAGATACGCAGTATTTT
CAISQTASTDTQYF
>.|TRBV11-2|TRBJ1-1|.
TGTGCCAGCAGCTTAGAGAGCTCGAACACTGAAGCTTTCTTT
CASSLESSNTEAFF
>.|TRBV19|TRBJ2-3|TRBD2
TGTGCCAGTAAGCGGGAGGGCCTGGGAGATACGCAGTATTTT
CASKREGLGDTQYF
>.|TRBV19|TRBJ2-5|TRBD2
TGTGCCAGTAGTACGTCTAGCGGGAGGCGCGGAGAGACCCAGTACTTC
CASSTSSGRRGETQYF
>.|TRBV7-2|TRBJ1-1|.
TGTGCCAGCAGTTTGTATGAGGCGAAGGCGAACACTGAAGCTTTCTTT
CASSLYEAKANTEAFF
>.|TRBV5-1|TRBJ2-1|.
TGCGCCAGCAGCTGGCCCCCGGACCATGGCGGGAATGAGCAGTTCTTC
CASSWPPDHGGNEQFF
>.|TRBV5-5|TRBJ1-1|TRBD1
TGTGCCAGCAGCCGAGGACAGGGGAGCACTGAAGCTTTCTTT
CASSRGQGSTEAFF
>.|TRBV5-1|TRBJ1-3|TRBD1
TGCGCCAGCAGCTTGCCGGGACAGGGTGCAAACACCATATATTTT
CASSLPGQGANTIYF
>few|TRBV18|TRBJ1-1|.
TGTGCCAGCTCACCGTCCTACACTGAAGCTTTCTTT
CASSPSYTEAFF
>.|TRBV4-1|TRBJ2-3|TRBD1
TGCGCCAGCAGCCCGTGGACAGGGGCGAACACAGATACGCAGTATTTT
CASSPWTGANTDTQYF
>.|TRBV11-1|TRBJ1-2|TRBD1
TGTGCCAGCAGCCCCGGACAGGGAAACTATGGCTACACCTTC
CASSPGQGNYGYTF
>.|TRBV28|TRBJ1-5|.
TGTGCCAGCAGTTTAGGTAGCTGGGGGCTGGGATCTGGACAGCCCCAGCATTTT
CASSLGSWGLGSGQPQHF
>once|TRBV9|TRBJ1-1|.
TGTGCCAGCAGCGCGCAGGCCGGGAACACTGAAGCTTTCTTT
CASSAQAGNTEAFF
>.|TRBV4-2|TRBJ1-3|.
TGTGCCAGCAGCCAAGATCTTACCCAGGGGAATGGAAACACCATATATTTT
CASSQDLTQGNGNTIYF
>.|TRBV19|TRBJ2-5|TRBD2
TGTGCCAGTAGTCCCGGGACTAGCCTTCAAGAGACCCAGTACTTC
CASSPGTSLQETQYF
>once|TRBV6-1|TRBJ1-4|TRBD1
TGTGCCAGCAGTTCGGGACAGGGGAAAAAACTGTTTTTT
CASSSGQGKKLFF
>.|TRBV5-8|TRBJ2-7|TRBD1
TGTGCCAGCAGCTTGGAGACAGGGGTGGGCGAGCAGTACTTC
CASSLETGVGEQYF
>.|TRBV5-1|TRBJ2-1|TRBD2
TGCGCCAGCAGCCCCATGGTGGCTAGCGGGAGGCGAGATGAGCAGTTCTTC
CASSPMVASGRRDEQFF
>.|TRBV6-4|TRBJ1-1|.
TGTGCCAGCAGTGCCCAAATGAACACTGAAGCTTTCTTT
CASSAQMNTEAFF
>.|TRBV12-5|TRBJ2-1|TRBD2
TGTGCTAGTGGTTTGGTATTGCGGGAGCGCTTGGATGAGCAGTTCTTC
CASGLVLRERLDEQFF
>.|TRBV19|TRBJ2-3|TRBD2
TGTGCCAGTAGCCGACTAGCGGCAGGGTCCTCAAGCACAGATACGCAGTATTTT
CASSRLAAGSSSTDTQYF
>.|TRBV5-1|TRBJ2-2|TRBD1
TGCGCCAGCAGCTTGGGTCCCCGGACAGGGAGAACCGGGGAGCTGTTTTTT
CASSLGPRTGRTGELFF
>.|TRBV5-1|TRBJ2-7|TRBD2
TGCGCCAGCAGCTTGGTAGTCAGCGGGGGGTCCTACGAGCAGTACTTC
CASSLVVSGGSYEQYF
>.|TRBV28|TRBJ1-4|TRBD1
TGTGCCAGCAGCCCAGGGGGACAGACTAATGAAAAACTGTTTTTT
CASSPGGQTNEKLFF
>.|TRBV6-5|TRBJ2-7|TRBD1
TGTGCCAGCAGTTACTCTCGGGACAGCGACTACGAGCAGTACTTC
CASSYSRDSDYEQYF
>.|TRBV6-6|TRBJ2-5|.
TGTGCCAGCAGTTACCCCAGCCAAGAGACCCAGTACTTC
CASSYPSQETQYF
>.|TRBV7-3|TRBJ2-1|TRBD2
TGTGCCAGCAGCTTAAACCAAGCGGGATTAGTGTATGAGCAGTTCTTC
CASSLNQAGLVYEQFF
>.|TRBV12-5|TRBJ2-7|.
TGTGCTAGTGGATCGACGCAACAGCTGGGGCAGTACTTC
CASGSTQQLGQYF
>.|TRBV19|TRBJ2-5|TRBD2
TGTGCCAGTAGTATTTTATCTAGCGGGAAAGAGACCCAGTACTTC
CASSILSSGKETQYF
>.|TRBV6-5|TRBJ2-1|TRBD2
TGTGCCAGCAGTGACCGGTGGACTAGCGATGAGCAGTTCTTC
CASSDRWTSDEQFF
>few|TRBV28|TRBJ2-7|TRBD1
TGTGCCAGCAGCCGAAAGGGGACAGCATTCTACGAGCAGTACTTC
CASSRKGTAFYEQYF
>.|TRBV18|TRBJ1-5|.
TGTGCCAGCTCCCCCGACAGGTATCAGCCCCAGCATTTT
CASSPDRYQPQHF
>.|TRBV5-1|TRBJ2-3|TRBD2
TGCGCCAGCAGCTTGGTTTCAGCGGGAGACGGCGCAGATACGCAGTATTTT
CASSLVSAGDGADTQYF
>.|TRBV5-8|TRBJ1-1|.
TGTGCCAGCAGACGTCTAACAGTGGTGAACACTGAAGCTTTCTTT
CASRRLTVVNTEAFF
>once|TRBV11-2|TRBJ2-7|.
TGTGCCAGCAGCTTAGTCGGGGACTTCGTGGAGCAGTACTTC
CASSLVGDFVEQYF
>few|TRBV6-5|TRBJ2-3|.
TGTGCCAGCAGTTACATCGGGGTCACAGATACGCAGTATTTT
CASSYIGVTDTQYF
>.|TRBV19|TRBJ1-5|.
TGTGCCAGTAGTATATCGGGGTGGGCTTCGGGCCAGCCCCAGCATTTT
CASSISGWASGQPQHF
>.|TRBV5-4|TRBJ2-3|TRBD2
TGTGCCAGCAGCGGGGGGGGACGGCCGTTCACAGATACGCAGTATTTT
CASSGGGRPFTDTQYF
>few|TRBV27|TRBJ1-2|TRBD1
TGTGCCAGCAGTTTAGGGACAGGTGGAGGCTACACCTTC
CASSLGTGGGYTF
>.|TRBV5-1|TRBJ2-7|TRBD2
TGCGCCAGCAGCTTTGGAGCGGGAGGAGGACTCGACGAGCAGTACTTC
CASSFGAGGGLDEQYF
>.|TRBV5-1|TRBJ1-1|TRBD1
TGCGCCAGCAGCTCGGGACAGGGGTTATCTGAAGCTTTCTTT
CASSSGQGLSEAFF
>.|TRBV21-1|TRBJ2-3|.
TGTGCCAGCAGCAACCGACTAGCGGGAGACCCAGATACGCAGTATTTT
CASSNRLAGDPDTQYF